This is a list of T cell receptor beta chains from one sample in a study of T cell responses to AZD1222 COVID-19 vaccine. Data came from immunoSEQ multiplex PCR; TCRdb stores just in-frame clones and leaves some out. The sample includes about 150,000 clones, less than 90% of them seen just once. The sequences come from peripheral blood, collected on day 0 of AZD1222 vaccination. These receptors were taken from an adult in good health. Each CDR3 is given without its conserved first and last residue.

j_call	v_call	cdr3_aa
TRBJ2-7	TRBV15	ATSRDKSYEQY
TRBJ1-4	TRBV4-1	ASSQQGNNEKLF
TRBJ1-6	TRBV5-1	ASSLGGRGGNSPLH
TRBJ1-1	TRBV11-2	ASSQMRRNTEAF
TRBJ1-3	TRBV7-9	ASSYNSGNTIY
TRBJ2-7	TRBV10-3	AISAGAYEQY
TRBJ2-5	TRBV4-3	ASSQGLAGLETQY
TRBJ1-2	TRBV4-1	ASSQEEGVNTGYT
TRBJ2-6	TRBV5-6	ASRGAGSGANVLT
TRBJ2-7	TRBV18	ASSPPVGQGPYEQY
TRBJ2-1	TRBV7-2	ASSLGGGGGEQF
TRBJ1-3	TRBV7-2	ASSLDVGSSGNTIY
TRBJ1-4	TRBV2	ASSPRTGRSEKLF
TRBJ1-1	TRBV25-1	ASSDRRASESTEAF
TRBJ2-1	TRBV7-9	ASSSTTTLNEQF
TRBJ1-2	TRBV19	ASSMGDLYGYT
TRBJ2-3	TRBV11-2	ASSRRPGAGGFTDTQY
TRBJ2-7	TRBV5-5	ASSLVVAPYEQY
TRBJ1-2	TRBV6-5	ASTQRGLDGYT
TRBJ2-7	TRBV5-4	ASSPGGSGAGYEQY
TRBJ1-1	TRBV5-1	ASSLATVNTEAF
TRBJ1-2	TRBV28	ASSLGGGVNYGYT
TRBJ2-1	TRBV29-1	SVVSTSYNEQF
TRBJ2-7	TRBV6-5	ASKEGAGEAYEQY